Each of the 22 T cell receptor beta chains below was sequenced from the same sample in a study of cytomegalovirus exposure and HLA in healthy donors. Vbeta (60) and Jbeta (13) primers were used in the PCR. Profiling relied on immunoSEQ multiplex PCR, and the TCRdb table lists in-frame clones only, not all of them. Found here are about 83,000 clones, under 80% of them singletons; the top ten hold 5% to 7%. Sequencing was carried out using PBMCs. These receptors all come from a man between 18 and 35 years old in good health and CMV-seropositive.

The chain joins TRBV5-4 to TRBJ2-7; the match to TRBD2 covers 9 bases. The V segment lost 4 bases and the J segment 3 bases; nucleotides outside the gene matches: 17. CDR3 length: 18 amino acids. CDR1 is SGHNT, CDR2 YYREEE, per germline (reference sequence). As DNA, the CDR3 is TGTGCCAGCAGCCAGGGGGGTAGCGGGAGACCCATTCACTACGAGCAGTACTTC. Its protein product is CASSQGGSGRPIHYEQYF.

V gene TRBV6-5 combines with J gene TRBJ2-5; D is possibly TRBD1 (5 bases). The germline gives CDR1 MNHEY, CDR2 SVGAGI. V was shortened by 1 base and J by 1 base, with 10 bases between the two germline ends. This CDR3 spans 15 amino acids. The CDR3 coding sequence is TGTGCCAGCAGTTACTTGGGGCAGCTCCAAGAGACCCAGTACTTC. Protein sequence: CASSYLGQLQETQYF.

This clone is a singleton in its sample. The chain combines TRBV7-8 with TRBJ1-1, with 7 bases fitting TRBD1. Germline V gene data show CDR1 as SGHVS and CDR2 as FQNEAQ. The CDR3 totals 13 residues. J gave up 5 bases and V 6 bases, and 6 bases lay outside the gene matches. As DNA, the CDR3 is TGTGCCAGCAGATACAGGGGAGTGACTGAAGCTTTCTTT. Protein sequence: CASRYRGVTEAFF.

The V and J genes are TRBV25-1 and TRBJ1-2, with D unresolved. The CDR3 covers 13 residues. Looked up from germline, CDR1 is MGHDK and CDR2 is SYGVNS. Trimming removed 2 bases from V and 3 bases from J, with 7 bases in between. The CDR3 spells CASSEPGDYGYTF. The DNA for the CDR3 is TGTGCCAGCAGTGAACCCGGTGACTATGGCTACACCTTC.

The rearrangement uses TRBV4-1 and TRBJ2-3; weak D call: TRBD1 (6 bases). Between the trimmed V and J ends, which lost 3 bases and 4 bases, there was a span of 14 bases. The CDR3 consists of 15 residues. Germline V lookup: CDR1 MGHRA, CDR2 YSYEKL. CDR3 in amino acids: CASSHPQGLSDTQYF. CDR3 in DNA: TGCGCCAGCAGCCACCCCCAGGGGCTTTCAGATACGCAGTATTTT.

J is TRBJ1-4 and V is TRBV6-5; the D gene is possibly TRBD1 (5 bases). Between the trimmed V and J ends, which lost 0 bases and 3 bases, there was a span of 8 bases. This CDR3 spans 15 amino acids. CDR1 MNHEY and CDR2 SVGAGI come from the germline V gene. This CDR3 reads CASSYSGHSNEKLFF. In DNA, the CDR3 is TGTGCCAGCAGTTACTCCGGACACTCTAATGAAAAACTGTTTTTT.

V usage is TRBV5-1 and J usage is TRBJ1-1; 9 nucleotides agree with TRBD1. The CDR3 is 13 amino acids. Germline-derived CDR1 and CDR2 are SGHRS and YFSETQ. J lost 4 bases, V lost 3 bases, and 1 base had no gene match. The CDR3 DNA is TGCGCCAGCAGCTGGACAGGGGTCACTGAAGCTTTCTTT. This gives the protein CASSWTGVTEAFF. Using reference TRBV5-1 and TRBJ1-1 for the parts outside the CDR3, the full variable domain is KAGVTQTPRYLIKTRGQQVTLSCSPISGHRSVSWYQQTPGQGLQFLFEYFSETQRNKGNFPGRFSGRQFSNSRSEMNVSTLELGDSALYLCASSWTGVTEAFFGQGTRLTVV.

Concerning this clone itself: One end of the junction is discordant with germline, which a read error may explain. The CDR3 loop is CTSSVGLAEQFF. CDR3 nucleotide sequence: TGTACCAGCAGCGTCGGGCTAGCGGAGCAGTTCTTC. This chain joins TRBV9 and TRBJ2-1, with D possibly matching TRBD2 (6 bases). The CDR3 length is 12 residues. Germline V gives CDR1 SGDLS, CDR2 YYNGEE.

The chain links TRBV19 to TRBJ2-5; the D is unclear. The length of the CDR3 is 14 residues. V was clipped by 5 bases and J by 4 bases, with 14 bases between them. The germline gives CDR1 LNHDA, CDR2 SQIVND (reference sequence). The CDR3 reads CASSPQPPGETQYF. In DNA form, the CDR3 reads TGTGCCAGTAGTCCGCAACCGCCGGGAGAGACCCAGTACTTC. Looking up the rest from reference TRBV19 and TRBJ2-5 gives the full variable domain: DGGITQSPKYLFRKEGQNVTLSCEQNLNHDAMYWYRQDPGQGLRLIYYSQIVNDFQKGDIAEGYSVSREKKESFPLTVTSAQKNPTAFYLCASSPQPPGETQYFGPGTRLLVL.

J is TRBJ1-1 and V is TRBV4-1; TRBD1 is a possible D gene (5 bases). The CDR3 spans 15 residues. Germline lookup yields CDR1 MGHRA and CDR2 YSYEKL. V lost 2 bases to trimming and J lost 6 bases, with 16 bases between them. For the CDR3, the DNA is TGCGCCAGCAGCCAATATGCAAGGGGTCGGGCTGAAGCTTTCTTT. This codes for CASSQYARGRAEAFF.

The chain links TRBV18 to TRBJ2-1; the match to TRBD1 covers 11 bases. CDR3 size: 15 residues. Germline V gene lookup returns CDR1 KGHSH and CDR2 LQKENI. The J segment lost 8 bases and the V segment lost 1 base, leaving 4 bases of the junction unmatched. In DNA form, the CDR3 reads TGTGCCAGCTCACCACTTGGGACAGGGGGGTATGAGCAGTTCTTC. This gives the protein CASSPLGTGGYEQFF.

The CDR3 bases are TGTGCCAGCAGCCAAGGAGGCCCGGCGGGGGAGCAGTACTTC. Its protein product is CASSQGGPAGEQYF. V gene TRBV4-2 combines with J gene TRBJ2-7; TRBD2 might be the D (6 bases). The CDR3 is 14 residues long. In germline, CDR1 is LGHNA, CDR2 YNFKEQ. Trimming removed 1 base from V and 7 bases from J, with 14 bases in between.

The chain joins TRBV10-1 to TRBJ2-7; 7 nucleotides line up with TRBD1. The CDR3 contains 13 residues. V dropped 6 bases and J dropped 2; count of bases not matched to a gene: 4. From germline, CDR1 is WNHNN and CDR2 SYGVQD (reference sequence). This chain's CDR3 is CASRGDSTYEQYF. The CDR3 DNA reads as TGCGCCAGCAGAGGGGACAGTACCTACGAGCAGTACTTC.

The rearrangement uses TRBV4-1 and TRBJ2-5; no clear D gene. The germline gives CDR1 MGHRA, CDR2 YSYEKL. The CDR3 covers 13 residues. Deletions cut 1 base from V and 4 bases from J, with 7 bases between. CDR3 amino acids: CASSQVSVETQYF. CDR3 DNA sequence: TGCGCCAGCAGCCAAGTCTCCGTAGAGACCCAGTACTTC.

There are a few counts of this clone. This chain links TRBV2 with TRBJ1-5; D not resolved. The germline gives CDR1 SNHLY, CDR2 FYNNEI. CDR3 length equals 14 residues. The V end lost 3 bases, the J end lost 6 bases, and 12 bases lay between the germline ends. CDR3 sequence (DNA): TGTGCCAGCAGTGACTTAAGGCGGGGTCAGCCCCAGCATTTT. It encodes CASSDLRRGQPQHF.

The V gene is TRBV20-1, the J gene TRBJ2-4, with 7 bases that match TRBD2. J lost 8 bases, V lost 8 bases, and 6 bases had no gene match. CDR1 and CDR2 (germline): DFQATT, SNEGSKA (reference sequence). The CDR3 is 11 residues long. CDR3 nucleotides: TGCAGTACCCAGGGAGGGGACATTCAGTACTTC. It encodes CSTQGGDIQYF.

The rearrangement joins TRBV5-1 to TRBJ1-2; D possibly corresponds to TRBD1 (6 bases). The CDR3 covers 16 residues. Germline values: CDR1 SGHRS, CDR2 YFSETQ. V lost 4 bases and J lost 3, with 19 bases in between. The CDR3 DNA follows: TGCGCCAGCAGCCCAGGGGCAGGGATCCCCGACTATGGCTACACCTTC. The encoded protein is CASSPGAGIPDYGYTF.

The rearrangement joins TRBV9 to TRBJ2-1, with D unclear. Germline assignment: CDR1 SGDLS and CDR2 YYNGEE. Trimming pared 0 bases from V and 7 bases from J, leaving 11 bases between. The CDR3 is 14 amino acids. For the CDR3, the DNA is TGTGCCAGCAGCGTAGGGGTAGGAGTGAATGAGCAGTTCTTC. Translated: CASSVGVGVNEQFF.

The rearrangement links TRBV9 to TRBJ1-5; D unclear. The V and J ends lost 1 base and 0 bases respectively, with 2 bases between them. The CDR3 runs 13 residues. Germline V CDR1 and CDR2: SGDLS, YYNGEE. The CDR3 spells CASSVYSNQPQHF. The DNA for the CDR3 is TGTGCCAGCAGCGTATATAGCAATCAGCCCCAGCATTTT.

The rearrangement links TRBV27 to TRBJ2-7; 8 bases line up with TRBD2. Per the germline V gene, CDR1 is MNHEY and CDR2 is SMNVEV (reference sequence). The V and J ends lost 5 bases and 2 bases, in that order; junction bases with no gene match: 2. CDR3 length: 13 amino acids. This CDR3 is CASSAGGAYEQYF. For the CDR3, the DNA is TGTGCCAGCAGTGCCGGGGGGGCCTACGAGCAGTACTTC.

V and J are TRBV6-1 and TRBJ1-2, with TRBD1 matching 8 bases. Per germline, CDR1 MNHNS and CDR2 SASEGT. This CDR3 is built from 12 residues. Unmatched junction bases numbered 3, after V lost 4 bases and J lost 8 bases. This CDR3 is CASSGSGGGYTF. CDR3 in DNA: TGTGCCAGCAGTGGATCAGGGGGCGGCTACACCTTC.

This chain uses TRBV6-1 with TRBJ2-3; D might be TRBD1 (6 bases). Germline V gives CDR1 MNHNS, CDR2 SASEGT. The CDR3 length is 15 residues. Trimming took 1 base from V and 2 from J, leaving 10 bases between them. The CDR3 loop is CASSEGGHITDTQYF. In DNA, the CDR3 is TGTGCCAGCAGTGAAGGGGGACACATCACAGATACGCAGTATTTT.